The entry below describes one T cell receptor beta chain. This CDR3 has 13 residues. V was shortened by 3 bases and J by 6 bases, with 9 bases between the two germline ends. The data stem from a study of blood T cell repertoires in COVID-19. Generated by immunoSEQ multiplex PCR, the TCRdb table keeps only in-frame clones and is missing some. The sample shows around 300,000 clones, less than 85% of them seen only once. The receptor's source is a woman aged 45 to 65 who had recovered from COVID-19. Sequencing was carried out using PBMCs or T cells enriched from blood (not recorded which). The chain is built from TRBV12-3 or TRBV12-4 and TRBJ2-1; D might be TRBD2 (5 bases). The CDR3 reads CASSFIRGNEQFF. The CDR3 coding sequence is TGTGCCAGCAGTTTCATCCGGGGCAATGAGCAGTTCTTC.